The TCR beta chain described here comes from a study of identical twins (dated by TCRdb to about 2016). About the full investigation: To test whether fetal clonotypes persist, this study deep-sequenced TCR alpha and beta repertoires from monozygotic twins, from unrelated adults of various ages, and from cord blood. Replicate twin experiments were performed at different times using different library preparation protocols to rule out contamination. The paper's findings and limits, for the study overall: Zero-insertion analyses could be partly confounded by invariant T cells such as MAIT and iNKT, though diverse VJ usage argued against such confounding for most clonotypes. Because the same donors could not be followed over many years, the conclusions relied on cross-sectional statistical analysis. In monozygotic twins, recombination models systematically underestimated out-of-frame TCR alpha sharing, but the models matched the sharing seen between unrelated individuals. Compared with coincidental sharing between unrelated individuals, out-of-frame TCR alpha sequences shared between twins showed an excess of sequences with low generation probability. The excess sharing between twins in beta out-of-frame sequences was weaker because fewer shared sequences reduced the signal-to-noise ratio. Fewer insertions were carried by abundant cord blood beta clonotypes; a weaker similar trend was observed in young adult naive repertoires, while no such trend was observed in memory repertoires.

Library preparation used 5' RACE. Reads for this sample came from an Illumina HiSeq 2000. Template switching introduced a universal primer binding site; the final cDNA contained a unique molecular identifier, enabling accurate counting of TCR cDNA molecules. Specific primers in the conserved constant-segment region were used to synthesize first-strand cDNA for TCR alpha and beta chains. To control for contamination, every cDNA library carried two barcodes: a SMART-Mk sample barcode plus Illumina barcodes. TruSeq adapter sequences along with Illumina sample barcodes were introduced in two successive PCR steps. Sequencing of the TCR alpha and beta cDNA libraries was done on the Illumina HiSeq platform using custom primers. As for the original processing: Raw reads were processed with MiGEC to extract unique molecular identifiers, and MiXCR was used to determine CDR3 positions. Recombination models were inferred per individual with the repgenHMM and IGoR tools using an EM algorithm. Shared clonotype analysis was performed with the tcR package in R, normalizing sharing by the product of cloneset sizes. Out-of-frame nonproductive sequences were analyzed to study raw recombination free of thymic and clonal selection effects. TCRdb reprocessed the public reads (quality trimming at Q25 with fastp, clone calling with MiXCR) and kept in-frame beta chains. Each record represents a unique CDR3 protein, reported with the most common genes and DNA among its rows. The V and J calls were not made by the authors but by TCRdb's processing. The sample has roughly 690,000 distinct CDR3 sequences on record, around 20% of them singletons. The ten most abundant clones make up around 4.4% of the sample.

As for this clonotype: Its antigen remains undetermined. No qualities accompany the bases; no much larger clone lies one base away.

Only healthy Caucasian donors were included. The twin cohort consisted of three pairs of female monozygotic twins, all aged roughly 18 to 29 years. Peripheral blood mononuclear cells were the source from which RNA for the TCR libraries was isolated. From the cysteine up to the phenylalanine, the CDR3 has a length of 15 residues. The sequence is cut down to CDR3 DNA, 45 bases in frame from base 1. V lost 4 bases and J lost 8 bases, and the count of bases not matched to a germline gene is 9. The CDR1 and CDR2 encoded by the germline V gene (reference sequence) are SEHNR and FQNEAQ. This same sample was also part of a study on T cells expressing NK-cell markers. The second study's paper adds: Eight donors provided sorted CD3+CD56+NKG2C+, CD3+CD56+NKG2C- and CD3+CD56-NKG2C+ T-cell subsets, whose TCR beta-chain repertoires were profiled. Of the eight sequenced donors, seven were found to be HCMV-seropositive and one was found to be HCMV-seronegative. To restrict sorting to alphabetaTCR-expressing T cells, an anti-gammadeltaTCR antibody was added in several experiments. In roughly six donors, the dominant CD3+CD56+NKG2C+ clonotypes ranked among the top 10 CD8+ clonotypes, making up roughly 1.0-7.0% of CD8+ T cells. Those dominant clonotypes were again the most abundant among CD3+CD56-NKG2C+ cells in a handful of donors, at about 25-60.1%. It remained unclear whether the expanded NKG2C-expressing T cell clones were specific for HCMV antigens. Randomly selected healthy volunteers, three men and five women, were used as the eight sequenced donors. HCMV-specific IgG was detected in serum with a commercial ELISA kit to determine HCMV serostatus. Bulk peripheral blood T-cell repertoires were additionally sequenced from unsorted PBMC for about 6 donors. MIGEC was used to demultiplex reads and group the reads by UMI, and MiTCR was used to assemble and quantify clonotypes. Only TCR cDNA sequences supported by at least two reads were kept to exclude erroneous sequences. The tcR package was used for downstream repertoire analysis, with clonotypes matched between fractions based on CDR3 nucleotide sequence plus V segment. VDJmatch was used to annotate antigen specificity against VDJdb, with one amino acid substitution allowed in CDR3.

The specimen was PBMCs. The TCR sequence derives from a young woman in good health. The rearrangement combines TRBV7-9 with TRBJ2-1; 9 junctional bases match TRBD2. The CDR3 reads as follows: CASSSSGTSLYEQFF. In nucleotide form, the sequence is TGTGCCAGCAGCTCTAGCGGGACTAGTTTGTATGAGCAGTTCTTC.